This entry lists 32 T cell receptor beta chains sequenced from one sample in a study of CD8 T cells in Susac syndrome. With random hexamers, reverse transcription was performed on about 0.5 to 1 ug of RNA. TCRdb re-derived calls from the immunoSEQ multiplex PCR reads in MiXCR, one entry per CDR3 protein. The sample holds 150,000 to 200,000 distinct CDR3 sequences, 85% to 95% seen once. Source material: CD8+ T cells from PBMCs. The receptors originated from a human donor with multiple sclerosis.

The J gene is TRBJ1-5, the V gene TRBV19, with D uncertain. Trimming removed 5 bases at V and 2 bases at J, with 7 bases between. The germline CDR1 and CDR2 sequences are LNHDA and SQIVND (reference sequence). The CDR3 sequence is 13 residues long. The CDR3 here is CASSVFGNQPQHF. Written as DNA, the CDR3 is TGTGCCAGTAGTGTCTTCGGCAATCAGCCCCAGCATTTT.

This clonotype has a single count. In DNA form, the CDR3 reads TGTGCCACCAGTACAGCTAGCCCCTACGAGCAGTACTTC. This encodes CATSTASPYEQYF. The chain uses TRBV15 and TRBJ2-7; maybe TRBD2 (5 bases). The CDR3 loop spans 13 amino acids. Germline loops: CDR1 LNHNV, CDR2 YYDKDF (reference sequence). V was pared by 6 bases and J by 2 bases, with 11 bases between.

This clonotype was seen a handful of times. V gene TRBV29-1 combines with J gene TRBJ1-2; D remains unclear. The CDR3 loop spans 11 amino acids. Trimming shortened V by 3 bases and J by 8 bases, and 10 bases separated the two germline ends. CDR1 and CDR2 (germline): SQVTM, ANQGSEA. The CDR3 DNA reads as TGCAGCGTTGAGGATCGGCGGGGCTACACCTTC. Translated: CSVEDRRGYTF.

The rearrangement links TRBV4-1 to TRBJ2-3; unclear D gene. The CDR3 has 19 amino acids. Between the trimmed V and J ends, which lost 2 bases and 7 bases, there was a span of 28 bases. Germline CDR1 is MGHRA and CDR2 is YSYEKL. Here the CDR3 reads CASSQSPGPQSSWANTQYF. CDR3 coding DNA: TGCGCCAGCAGCCAATCACCGGGCCCACAATCAAGTTGGGCTAATACGCAGTATTTT.

The chain links TRBV27 to TRBJ2-6; unclear D gene. CDR3 length: 16 amino acids. Germline V CDR1 and CDR2: MNHEY, SMNVEV (reference sequence). V was trimmed by 4 bases and J by 0 bases, leaving 10 bases between them. In DNA, the CDR3 is TGTGCCAGCAGTTGGAGAAACAGCTCTGGGGCCAACGTCCTGACTTTC. Its protein is CASSWRNSSGANVLTF.

The V call is TRBV20-1, the J call TRBJ2-7, with 9 bases identical to TRBD2. Germline V lookup: CDR1 DFQATT, CDR2 SNEGSKA (reference sequence). The ends lost 4 bases at V and 2 bases at J; junction bases unmatched: 6. This CDR3 comprises 14 residues. CDR3 loop: CSAKTSGQAYEQYF. The CDR3 bases are TGCAGTGCTAAGACTAGCGGACAAGCCTACGAGCAGTACTTC.

V usage is TRBV11-1 and J usage is TRBJ2-7; perhaps D is TRBD1 or TRBD2 (5 bases each). Deletions cut 5 bases from V and 3 bases from J, with 17 bases between. Germline V gene data show CDR1 as SGHAT and CDR2 as FQDESV (reference sequence). This CDR3 region has 15 residues. The CDR3: CASSPFRDGFYEQYF. The CDR3 DNA sequence: TGTGCCAGCAGCCCTTTCCGGGACGGATTCTACGAGCAGTACTTC. The full variable domain, rest sourced from reference TRBV11-1 and TRBJ2-7, is EAEVAQSPRYKITEKSQAVAFWCDPISGHATLYWYRQILGQGPELLVQFQDESVVDDSQLPKDRFSAERLKGVDSTLKIQPAELGDSAMYLCASSPFRDGFYEQYFGPGTRLTVT.

This chain links TRBV4-1 with TRBJ1-2; tentative D call: TRBD1 (6 bases). Germline V gives CDR1 MGHRA, CDR2 YSYEKL. Trimming pared 0 bases from V and 7 bases from J, leaving 15 bases between. This CDR3 contains 15 residues. This CDR3 reads CASSQDREQGAGYTF. The CDR3 DNA is TGCGCCAGCAGCCAAGATCGTGAACAGGGAGCTGGCTACACCTTC.

This clonotype has a single count. This rearrangement joins TRBV29-1 to TRBJ2-1, with D perhaps matching TRBD2 (6 bases). Germline CDR1 reads SQVTM; CDR2 reads ANQGSEA. V was trimmed by 3 bases and J by 0 bases, leaving 18 bases between them. The CDR3 consists of 17 residues. The CDR3 coding sequence is TGCAGCGTTGATATCACGGGGGAGCGTAGCTCCTACAATGAGCAGTTCTTC. Protein: CSVDITGERSSYNEQFF.

The chain joins TRBV9 to TRBJ1-2, with D perhaps TRBD1 (5 bases). CDR1 and CDR2 from the germline V gene are SGDLS and YYNGEE. Deletions cut 0 bases from V and 7 bases from J, with 10 bases between. This CDR3 spans 13 amino acids. The CDR3 here is CASSVGFRVGYTF. Written as DNA, the CDR3 is TGTGCCAGCAGCGTAGGTTTCAGGGTTGGCTACACCTTC.

The chain couples TRBV28 to TRBJ2-1; D uncertain. V was pared by 5 bases and J by 6 bases, with 14 bases between. CDR1 MDHEN and CDR2 SYDVKM come from the germline V gene. The CDR3 has 14 residues. The CDR3 DNA is TGTGCCAGCAGTCCCCCCCCGGGCCCCAATGAGCAGTTCTTC. As protein: CASSPPPGPNEQFF.

The CDR3: CASVSTGGWGYTF. CDR3 DNA sequence: TGTGCCAGCGTATCGACAGGGGGTTGGGGTTACACCTTC. The chain has TRBV2 and TRBJ1-2, with TRBD1 identical over 9 bases. This CDR3 has 13 amino acids. The J segment lost 11 bases and the V segment lost 8 bases, leaving 12 bases of the junction unmatched. Per germline, CDR1 SNHLY and CDR2 FYNNEI.

Worth noting for this clonotype: One end of the junction varies from germline; a read error may be responsible. The chain employs TRBV7-9 and TRBJ2-7; 9 positions agree with TRBD1. CDR1 is SEHNR, CDR2 FQNEAQ, per germline (reference sequence). The CDR3 has 12 residues. In DNA, the CDR3 is TGTGCCAGCAGCTTAGGAACGACAGGGGGAAACTTC. Translation: CASSLGTTGGNF.

This clonotype appeared a single time. This chain connects TRBV29-1 to TRBJ2-1; no clear D gene. The CDR3 runs 11 residues. V lost 4 bases and J lost 11, with 12 bases in between. Germline CDR1 SQVTM, CDR2 ANQGSEA. The CDR3, as DNA: TGCAGCGTTGTGAGCGCAACCCAGCAGTTCTTC. It yields the protein CSVVSATQQFF.

The chain joins TRBV4-1 to TRBJ1-4; D remains ambiguous. The CDR3 has 14 residues. V dropped 1 base and J dropped 5 bases, with 8 bases sitting between them. Germline V CDR1 and CDR2: MGHRA, YSYEKL. In DNA, the CDR3 is TGCGCCAGCAGCCAAGTGGGTGGGAATGAAAAACTGTTTTTT. Its translation: CASSQVGGNEKLFF.

The rearrangement links TRBV4-2 to TRBJ2-6; no clear D gene. This CDR3 has 14 amino acids. V lost 2 bases and J lost 2, with 4 bases in between. Germline V gene sequence: CDR1 LGHNA, CDR2 YNFKEQ. The CDR3, as DNA: TGTGCCAGCAGCCAACCTCCTGGGGCCAACGTCCTGACTTTC. Encoded protein: CASSQPPGANVLTF.

The chain recombines TRBV10-3 with TRBJ2-3, with D possibly matching TRBD2 (6 bases). Looked up from germline, CDR1 is ENHRY and CDR2 is SYGVKD. Trimming removed 3 bases from V and 4 bases from J, with 11 bases in between. The CDR3 length is 14 residues. The CDR3: CAISDSEGPDTQYF. In nucleotides, the CDR3 is TGTGCCATCAGTGATTCGGAGGGGCCAGATACGCAGTATTTT.

This clonotype was seen just once. The chain uses TRBV9 and TRBJ2-7; 7 bases align to TRBD2. The CDR3 has 13 amino acids. Germline V gene data show CDR1 as SGDLS and CDR2 as YYNGEE. V was clipped by 7 bases and J by 0 bases; unmatched bases: 4. The CDR3 spells CASGGEYSYEQYF. The CDR3 DNA reads as TGTGCCAGCGGGGGGGAGTACTCCTACGAGCAGTACTTC.

This clonotype appeared a single time. V and J are TRBV27 and TRBJ1-1; D possibly corresponds to TRBD1 (6 bases). Germline V gene lookup returns CDR1 MNHEY and CDR2 SMNVEV (reference sequence). There are 16 residues in the CDR3. Deletions cut 4 bases from V and 2 bases from J, with 17 bases between. CDR3 sequence reads: CASSSQNQGLNTEAFF. The CDR3 DNA follows: TGTGCCAGCAGTTCTCAAAATCAGGGGTTAAACACTGAAGCTTTCTTT.

The V and J genes are TRBV9 and TRBJ2-1; D may be TRBD1 (5 bases). The V and J ends lost 3 bases and 4 bases respectively, with 17 bases between them. In germline, CDR1 is SGDLS, CDR2 YYNGEE. The CDR3 is 16 amino acids. The CDR3 DNA reads TGTGCCAGCAGCGCCAGAGAGCTGGGGCTGTACAATGAGCAGTTCTTC. It encodes CASSARELGLYNEQFF.

This chain joins TRBV5-1 and TRBJ2-1; weak D call: TRBD2 (6 bases). The CDR3 runs 13 residues. Trimming cost V 5 bases and J 5 bases, with 11 bases left between them. Germline V gene sequence: CDR1 SGHRS, CDR2 YFSETQ. CDR3 sequence (DNA): TGCGCCAGCAGGGGGGACTTGAACAATGAGCAGTTCTTC. As protein: CASRGDLNNEQFF.

The genes are TRBV2 and TRBJ1-1, with 7 bases lining up with TRBD1. V trimming: 1 base; J trimming: 12 bases; junction bases outside the gene matches: 5. Germline V CDR1 and CDR2: SNHLY, FYNNEI. The CDR3 extends over 12 amino acids. The CDR3 protein is CASSEGGTETFF. The CDR3 bases are TGTGCCAGCAGTGAAGGTGGGACAGAGACTTTCTTT.

The CDR3 DNA sequence: TGTGCCAGCAGCGAACCGGGACTAGCGGGGGGAATGACAGATACGCAGTATTTT. The encoded protein is CASSEPGLAGGMTDTQYF. J is TRBJ2-3 and V is TRBV7-8; 15 bases agree with TRBD2. The V and J ends lost 5 bases and 3 bases, in that order; junction bases with no gene match: 9. CDR1 is SGHVS, CDR2 FQNEAQ, per germline. The CDR3 extends over 18 amino acids.

V gene TRBV20-1 combines with J gene TRBJ1-2; the D gene is possibly TRBD1 (6 bases). Germline-derived CDR1 and CDR2 are DFQATT and SNEGSKA (reference sequence). The CDR3 runs 11 residues. The V end was cut by 3 bases, the J end by 8 bases, with 10 bases between. The CDR3: CSARDSPGYTF. The CDR3 DNA reads as TGCAGTGCTAGGGACAGTCCGGGCTACACCTTC.

This chain joins TRBV7-9 and TRBJ2-1; the match to TRBD2 covers 14 bases. CDR1 is SEHNR, CDR2 FQNEAQ, per germline (reference sequence). This CDR3 comprises 18 residues. V gave up 4 bases and J gave up 6 bases; unmatched junction bases: 11. This CDR3 reads CASSSGLAGAPGSNEQFF. The CDR3 DNA follows: TGTGCCAGCAGCTCGGGACTAGCGGGGGCCCCGGGGAGCAATGAGCAGTTCTTC. The whole variable domain, filled in from reference TRBV7-9 and TRBJ2-1, reads DTGVSQNPRHKITKRGQNVTFRCDPISEHNRLYWYRQTLGQGPEFLTYFQNEAQLEKSRLLSDRFSAERPKGSFSTLEIQRTEQGDSAMYLCASSSGLAGAPGSNEQFFGPGTRLTVL.

The chain couples TRBV25-1 to TRBJ2-7; D gene unclear. The CDR3 extends over 12 amino acids. Germline V lookup: CDR1 MGHDK, CDR2 SYGVNS. V shed 8 bases and J shed 6 bases, with 14 bases lying between them. For the CDR3, the DNA is TGTGCCAGCTCTGGCGTGTTAGGCGAGCAGTACTTC. Translated, it gives CASSGVLGEQYF.

This chain uses TRBV7-9 with TRBJ2-3; D is unresolved. V was trimmed by 3 bases and J by 0 bases, leaving 19 bases between them. The CDR3 contains 18 residues. Germline V gives CDR1 SEHNR, CDR2 FQNEAQ (reference sequence). CDR3 protein: CASSFPLKAPTSTDTQYF. The CDR3 DNA follows: TGTGCCAGCAGCTTCCCCCTCAAGGCGCCCACTAGCACAGATACGCAGTATTTT.

V and J are TRBV7-9 and TRBJ2-1, with a weak D call TRBD1 (5 bases). From germline, CDR1 is SEHNR and CDR2 FQNEAQ (reference sequence). V lost 5 bases and J lost 4, with 18 bases in between. CDR3 length equals 16 residues. The CDR3 DNA follows: TGTGCCAGCAGCCCACCCAAGGGGATAGTTTACAATGAGCAGTTCTTC. It specifies CASSPPKGIVYNEQFF. Variable domain in full (rest from reference TRBV7-9 and TRBJ2-1): DTGVSQNPRHKITKRGQNVTFRCDPISEHNRLYWYRQTLGQGPEFLTYFQNEAQLEKSRLLSDRFSAERPKGSFSTLEIQRTEQGDSAMYLCASSPPKGIVYNEQFFGPGTRLTVL.

The chain couples TRBV29-1 to TRBJ1-2; weak D call: TRBD1 (6 bases). From germline, CDR1 is SQVTM and CDR2 ANQGSEA. This CDR3 spans 14 amino acids. The V end lost 3 bases, the J end lost 4 bases, and 15 bases lay between the germline ends. The CDR3 here is CSVEPGHGPYGYTF. Here the CDR3 DNA reads TGCAGCGTTGAGCCGGGACATGGACCCTATGGCTACACCTTC.

This chain uses TRBV5-1 with TRBJ2-7, with D tentatively TRBD2 (5 bases). The germline CDR1 and CDR2 sequences are SGHRS and YFSETQ. The CDR3 spans 14 residues. V gave up 2 bases and J gave up 3 bases, with 12 bases separating them. DNA for the CDR3: TGCGCCAGCAGCTTTCGAGACGGGGACTACGAGCAGTACTTC. It encodes CASSFRDGDYEQYF.

The rearrangement links TRBV25-1 to TRBJ2-1, with 7 bases fitting TRBD1. There are 13 residues in the CDR3. Germline lookup yields CDR1 MGHDK and CDR2 SYGVNS. V was pared by 6 bases and J by 7 bases, with 6 bases of the junction left unmatched. The CDR3 DNA is TGTGCCAGCAGCCCGACAGGGCAGAATGAGCAGTTCTTC. This codes for CASSPTGQNEQFF.

The V call is TRBV7-9, the J call TRBJ2-4; no clear D. Per the germline V gene, CDR1 is SEHNR and CDR2 is FQNEAQ (reference sequence). The ends were cut back, 0 bases at V and 6 bases at J, with 12 bases in the middle. The CDR3 spans 15 residues. CDR3 in DNA: TGTGCCAGCAGCTTAGCAGGCGACTCCGGAAACATTCAGTACTTC. Translation gives CASSLAGDSGNIQYF.